One sample yielded the 10 T cell receptor beta chains listed below, sequenced in a study of blood T cell repertoires in COVID-19. Sequenced by immunoSEQ multiplex PCR; TCRdb stores in-frame clones only, minus some. The sample contains 200,000 to 300,000 clones, approximately 85% of which appear only once. The sample consisted of PBMCs or T cells enriched from blood (not recorded which). The receptors stem from a woman aged 45 to 65 who had recovered from COVID-19.

The V and J genes are TRBV18 and TRBJ1-1, with D perhaps matching TRBD1 (6 bases). This CDR3 region has 15 residues. Germline CDR1 is KGHSH and CDR2 is LQKENI. V gave up 3 bases and J gave up 7 bases, with 18 bases separating them. The CDR3 DNA sequence: TGTGCCAGCTCACCCGATTCCGGGACATCGGGTGAAGCTTTCTTT. Protein sequence: CASSPDSGTSGEAFF.

The chain uses TRBV7-2 and TRBJ2-1, with D tentatively TRBD2 (7 bases). V lost 5 bases, J lost 10 bases, and 24 bases lay in between. Germline values: CDR1 SGHTA, CDR2 FQGNSA. The CDR3 is made up of 16 amino acids. CDR3 protein: CASSPPRGVSGKEQFF. In DNA form, the CDR3 reads TGTGCCAGCAGCCCCCCCAGGGGAGTAAGCGGGAAAGAGCAGTTCTTC.

The chain recombines TRBV7-9 with TRBJ1-5; the match to TRBD1 covers 7 bases. Unmatched junction bases numbered 7, after V lost 3 bases and J lost 2 bases. CDR1 and CDR2 from the germline V gene are SEHNR and FQNEAQ (reference sequence). The length of the CDR3 is 16 residues. The CDR3 loop reads CASSFDRDYGNQPQHF. The CDR3 region has the DNA TGTGCCAGCAGCTTCGACAGGGATTATGGCAATCAGCCCCAGCATTTT.

The V gene is TRBV9, the J gene TRBJ1-1, with 8 bases matching TRBD1. Germline V gene sequence: CDR1 SGDLS, CDR2 YYNGEE. This CDR3 region has 15 residues. The J segment lost 5 bases and the V segment lost 3 bases, leaving 9 bases of the junction unmatched. The CDR3 loop reads CASSARTGSGTEAFF. Here the CDR3 DNA reads TGTGCCAGCAGCGCCCGGACAGGGAGTGGAACTGAAGCTTTCTTT.

This chain connects TRBV5-4 to TRBJ2-1; 9 nucleotides match TRBD2. After removal of 2 bases from V and 4 bases from J, the junction contained 4 bases not matched to a gene. Germline-derived CDR1 and CDR2 are SGHNT and YYREEE (reference sequence). The CDR3 runs 15 residues. The CDR3 nucleotides read TGTGCCAGCAGCTTTCCTAGCGGGAAATACAATGAGCAGTTCTTC. Residues: CASSFPSGKYNEQFF.

The J gene is TRBJ1-2, the V gene TRBV6-5, with 9 nucleotides matching TRBD1. Trimming took 6 bases from V and 8 from J; bases not matched to a gene: 10. CDR1 and CDR2 from the germline V gene are MNHEY and SVGAGI. The CDR3 length is 14 residues. The CDR3 spells CASRGTGGGGGYTF. CDR3 nucleotides: TGTGCCAGCAGGGGCACAGGGGGCGGAGGGGGCTACACCTTC.

The chain combines TRBV7-9 with TRBJ2-7, with 7 nucleotides matching TRBD2. Germline V gene data show CDR1 as SEHNR and CDR2 as FQNEAQ (reference sequence). After removal of 6 bases from V and 2 bases from J, the junction contained 13 bases not matched to a gene. The CDR3 runs 16 residues. The CDR3 nucleotides are TGTGCCAGCAGGCCAGGACCGGGACTACCGGCCTACGAGCAGTACTTC. This gives the protein CASRPGPGLPAYEQYF.

The chain couples TRBV18 to TRBJ2-7, with 9 positions matching TRBD1. The germline V gene has CDR1 KGHSH and CDR2 LQKENI. The CDR3 is 14 residues long. Unmatched junction bases numbered 8, after V lost 6 bases and J lost 5 bases. CDR3 nucleotides: TGTGCCAGCTCGTCCGGGACAGGGAAAGACGAGCAGTACTTC. Translated, it gives CASSSGTGKDEQYF.

This chain joins TRBV9 and TRBJ2-1; TRBD2 agrees at 9 bases. This CDR3 contains 14 residues. After removal of 2 bases from V and 8 bases from J, the junction contained 5 bases not matched to a gene. Germline V lookup: CDR1 SGDLS, CDR2 YYNGEE. The chain's CDR3 is CASSVTSGWDEQFF. CDR3 in DNA: TGTGCCAGCAGCGTTACTAGCGGGTGGGATGAGCAGTTCTTC. Full variable domain (rest looked up from reference TRBV9 and TRBJ2-1): DSGVTQTPKHLITATGQRVTLRCSPRSGDLSVYWYQQSLDQGLQFLIQYYNGEERAKGNILERFSAQQFPDLHSELNLSSLELGDSALYFCASSVTSGWDEQFFGPGTRLTVL.

The rearrangement joins TRBV11-3 to TRBJ2-1; D may be TRBD2 (7 bases). The V end lost 1 base, the J end lost 8 bases, and 15 bases lay between the germline ends. CDR3 length: 15 residues. Looked up from germline, CDR1 is SGHNT and CDR2 is YENEEA. The CDR3 reads CASSLGGGAIDEQFF. The CDR3 DNA follows: TGTGCCAGCAGCTTAGGAGGGGGGGCGATCGATGAGCAGTTCTTC.